One sample yielded the 16 T cell receptor beta chains listed below, sequenced in a study of PD-1 blockade in classical Hodgkin lymphoma. Each patient experienced a relapse that followed autologous stem cell transplantation, and brentuximab vedotin exposure varied. The assay was immunoSEQ multiplex PCR, and TCRdb's table has in-frame clones only and misses some. Among 20,000 to 25,000 clones listed, more than 60% were seen once. Sequenced material: peripheral blood mononuclear cells (PBMCs), taken before the second cycle of nivolumab. All receptors come from a human donor with classical Hodgkin lymphoma.

The chain joins TRBV28 to TRBJ1-4; D is unclear. This CDR3 contains 15 residues. Germline CDR1 and CDR2: MDHEN and SYDVKM. Trimming left V 5 bases short and J 2 bases short, with 12 bases between. CDR3 coding DNA: TGTGCCAGCAGTCTCCCGTCGGGGACTAATGAAAAACTGTTTTTT. Amino acids: CASSLPSGTNEKLFF.

The chain has TRBV28 and TRBJ2-7; 12 bases are a match to TRBD1. This CDR3 region has 14 residues. Trimming removed 5 bases from V and 6 bases from J; junction bases left unmatched: 5. The V gene's germline CDR1 is MDHEN and CDR2 SYDVKM. The chain's CDR3 is CASSRDRGPLEQYF. The CDR3 nucleotides are TGTGCCAGCAGTCGGGACAGGGGGCCTCTCGAGCAGTACTTC. Based on the CDR3 plus reference TRBV28 and TRBJ2-7, the full variable domain is DVKVTQSSRYLVKRTGEKVFLECVQDMDHENMFWYRQDPGLGLRLIYFSYDVKMKEKGDIPEGYSVSREKKERFSLILESASTNQTSMYLCASSRDRGPLEQYFGPGTRLTVT.

V is TRBV7-3 and J is TRBJ2-1, with 7 bases identical to TRBD2. This CDR3 region has 17 residues. Per the germline V gene, CDR1 is SGHTA and CDR2 is FQGTGA. The J segment lost 4 bases and the V segment lost 2 bases, leaving 11 bases of the junction unmatched. CDR3 region: CASSLFIIGRPYNEQFF. Here the CDR3 DNA reads TGTGCCAGCAGCTTATTTATTATCGGGAGGCCTTACAATGAGCAGTTCTTC.

On this clone: This sample also contains other DNA sequences that code for the same CDR3. For the CDR3, the DNA is TGTGCCATCAGGGGGACCACAGATCCGGGCTACACCTTC. Amino acids: CAIRGTTDPGYTF. V gene TRBV10-3 combines with J gene TRBJ1-2, with D maybe TRBD1 (5 bases). The CDR3 runs 13 residues. CDR1 and CDR2 from the germline V gene are ENHRY and SYGVKD. The V end was cut by 6 bases, the J end by 8 bases, with 16 bases between.

V is TRBV27 and J is TRBJ1-1; D gene ambiguous. V gave up 7 bases and J gave up 2 bases, with 11 bases separating them. The CDR3 covers 13 residues. Germline CDR1 reads MNHEY; CDR2 reads SMNVEV (reference sequence). The CDR3 loop is CASMQRTNTEAFF. The CDR3 region has the DNA TGTGCCAGCATGCAACGGACCAACACTGAAGCTTTCTTT.

V and J are TRBV6-6 and TRBJ2-2; D call uncertain. The CDR3 runs to 14 residues. Germline CDR1 is MNHNY and CDR2 is SVGAGI (reference sequence). V lost 8 bases, J lost 4 bases, and 14 bases lay in between. This chain's CDR3 is CASGSRHITGELFF. The CDR3, as DNA: TGTGCCAGCGGTTCCAGACATATCACCGGGGAGCTGTTTTTT.

This chain connects TRBV18 to TRBJ2-5; TRBD1 aligns across 8 bases. The CDR3 totals 16 residues. CDR1 is KGHSH and CDR2 is LQKENI in the germline V gene. After removal of 4 bases from V and 7 bases from J, the junction contained 14 bases not matched to a gene. The CDR3 nucleotides are TGTGCCAGCTCACGAGCGGACCGGACAGGGAGTGTGACCCAGTACTTC. Translating it yields CASSRADRTGSVTQYF. The full variable domain, rest sourced from reference TRBV18 and TRBJ2-5, is NAGVMQNPRHLVRRRGQEARLRCSPMKGHSHVYWYRQLPEEGLKFMVYLQKENIIDESGMPKERFSAEFPKEGPSILRIQQVVRGDSAAYFCASSRADRTGSVTQYFGPGTRLLVL.

The gene calls are TRBV5-8 and TRBJ2-1; 9 bases match TRBD2. CDR3 length equals 17 residues. Germline V gene lookup returns CDR1 SGHTS and CDR2 YDEGEE. With V trimmed by 3 bases and J by 2 bases, 9 bases remained unmatched. CDR3 coding DNA: TGTGCCAGCAGCTCCCACCCCTCTAGCGGGGCCTACAATGAGCAGTTCTTC. Amino acids: CASSSHPSSGAYNEQFF.

V is TRBV27 and J is TRBJ2-5; D may be TRBD1 (5 bases). V was shortened by 5 bases and J by 5 bases, with 12 bases between the two germline ends. Germline CDR1 is MNHEY and CDR2 is SMNVEV (reference sequence). The length of the CDR3 is 13 residues. In DNA, the CDR3 is TGTGCCAGCAGTAGAATTAGGGGTGAGACCCAGTACTTC. Amino acid sequence: CASSRIRGETQYF.

The chain joins TRBV19 to TRBJ1-5; D gene ambiguous. Germline CDR1 and CDR2: LNHDA and SQIVND (reference sequence). This CDR3 contains 15 residues. The V end lost 6 bases, the J end lost 1 base, and 13 bases lay between the germline ends. The CDR3 sequence: CASSRPGISNQPQHF. The DNA for the CDR3 is TGTGCCAGTAGCAGACCCGGGATAAGCAATCAGCCCCAGCATTTT. Full variable domain (remainder filled in from reference TRBV19 and TRBJ1-5): DGGITQSPKYLFRKEGQNVTLSCEQNLNHDAMYWYRQDPGQGLRLIYYSQIVNDFQKGDIAEGYSVSREKKESFPLTVTSAQKNPTAFYLCASSRPGISNQPQHFGDGTRLSIL.

The rearrangement links TRBV5-1 to TRBJ2-1; 9 positions match TRBD2. The CDR3 spans 17 residues. V lost 5 bases to trimming and J lost 5 bases; unmatched junction nucleotides: 14. Per germline, CDR1 SGHRS and CDR2 YFSETQ. This chain's CDR3 is CASRRLAGPTVNNEQFF. The CDR3 DNA is TGCGCCAGCAGGAGGCTAGCGGGACCGACCGTAAACAATGAGCAGTTCTTC.

The chain uses TRBV27 and TRBJ2-3, with D uncertain. CDR1 and CDR2 (germline): MNHEY, SMNVEV (reference sequence). This CDR3 contains 13 residues. V was shortened by 6 bases and J by 1 base, with 8 bases between the two germline ends. CDR3 sequence reads: CASSPRRTDTQYF. The CDR3, as DNA: TGTGCCAGCAGCCCCCGACGCACAGATACGCAGTATTTT.

The chain combines TRBV7-2 with TRBJ2-1; either TRBD1 or TRBD2 may supply D (6 bases each). Germline CDR1 SGHTA, CDR2 FQGNSA. CDR3 size: 17 residues. V lost 6 bases to trimming and J lost 1 base, with 19 bases between them. The CDR3 region has the DNA TGTGCCAGCAGTCATAGTGGTTGGAGGGGGTCCTACAATGAGCAGTTCTTC. As protein: CASSHSGWRGSYNEQFF.

V gene TRBV6-6 combines with J gene TRBJ2-5; TRBD2 agrees at 8 bases. Germline lookup yields CDR1 MNHNY and CDR2 SVGAGI (reference sequence). This CDR3 comprises 15 residues. The V segment lost 4 bases and the J segment 5 bases; nucleotides outside the gene matches: 9. The CDR3 DNA sequence: TGTGCCAGCAGTTGGCACTCTCGGGGGGGGGAGACCCAGTACTTC. Its protein is CASSWHSRGGETQYF.

The chain couples TRBV29-1 to TRBJ2-4; possibly TRBD1 or TRBD2 for D (5 bases each). Germline lookup yields CDR1 SQVTM and CDR2 ANQGSEA. Trimming shortened V by 6 bases and J by 7 bases, and 19 bases separated the two germline ends. The CDR3 is 14 amino acids. This CDR3 is CSVRGRQRRNIQYF. CDR3 DNA: TGCAGCGTCCGGGGCAGGCAACGGAGGAACATTCAGTACTTC.

This clone appeared once. The chain combines TRBV9 with TRBJ2-7, with 8 bases that match TRBD1. Germline CDR1 and CDR2: SGDLS and YYNGEE. The CDR3 length is 15 residues. V lost 0 bases, J lost 2 bases, and 4 bases stayed unmatched. CDR3 sequence (DNA): TGTGCCAGCAGCGTAGAGGGGACAGGTCCCTACGAGCAGTACTTC. Its protein is CASSVEGTGPYEQYF.